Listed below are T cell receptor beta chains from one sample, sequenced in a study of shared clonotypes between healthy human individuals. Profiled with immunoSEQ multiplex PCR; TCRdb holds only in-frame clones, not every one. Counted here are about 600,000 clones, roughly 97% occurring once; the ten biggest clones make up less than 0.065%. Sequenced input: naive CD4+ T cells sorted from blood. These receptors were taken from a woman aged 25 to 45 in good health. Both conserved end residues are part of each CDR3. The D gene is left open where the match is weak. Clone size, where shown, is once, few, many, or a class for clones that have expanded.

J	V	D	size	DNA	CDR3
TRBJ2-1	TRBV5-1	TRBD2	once	TGCGCCAGCAGCATTAATAGCGGGAGGCACAATGAGCAGTTCTTC	CASSINSGRHNEQFF
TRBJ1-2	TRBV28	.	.	TGTGCCAGCAGTTTTTCCTCAGGGGGCTACACCTTC	CASSFSSGGYTF
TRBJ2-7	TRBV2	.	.	TGTGCCAGCAGTGCCTCCTACGAGCAGTACTTC	CASSASYEQYF
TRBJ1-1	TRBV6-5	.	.	TGTGCCAGCAGCGATTGGCAAGAAGCTTTCTTT	CASSDWQEAFF
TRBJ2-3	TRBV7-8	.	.	TGTGCCAGCAGCTTTGGGGGCGTGAGGAGACTTCCCACAGATACGCAGTATTTT	CASSFGGVRRLPTDTQYF
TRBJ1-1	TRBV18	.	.	TGTGCCAGCTCGCCCACCTCTGGGGGGGGGACTGAAGCTTTCTTT	CASSPTSGGGTEAFF
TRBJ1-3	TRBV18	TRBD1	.	TGTGCCAGCTCACCAACCGGGACAGCTGGAAACACCATATATTTT	CASSPTGTAGNTIYF
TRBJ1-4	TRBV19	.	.	TGTGCCAGTAGCCCCATGATTGGCGAAAAACTGTTTTTT	CASSPMIGEKLFF
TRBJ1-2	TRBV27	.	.	TGTGCCAGCAGTTCGCAGGGTTTTTTCTCAGGCTACACCTTC	CASSSQGFFSGYTF
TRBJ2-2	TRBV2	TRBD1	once	TGTGCCAGCGAAAGACAGGGGGCGGCCACCGGGGAGCTGTTTTTT	CASERQGAATGELFF
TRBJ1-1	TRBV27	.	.	TGTGCCAGCAGTCTGTACCCTCCTTTGAACACTGAAGCTTTCTTT	CASSLYPPLNTEAFF
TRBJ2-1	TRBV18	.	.	TGTGCCAGCTCACCTCGGCAGCCCCAATCGGCGGGTGAGCAGTTCTTC	CASSPRQPQSAGEQFF
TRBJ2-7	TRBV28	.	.	TGTGCCAGCAACCGACTCCCGGCGGTACAAAGTATGGCCTACGAGCAGTACTTC	CASNRLPAVQSMAYEQYF
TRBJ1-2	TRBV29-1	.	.	TGCAGCGTTGAAATCGCCTATGGCTACACCTTC	CSVEIAYGYTF
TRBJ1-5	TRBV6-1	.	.	TGTGCCAGCAGTGCCCGACAGTTAGATCAGCCCCAGCATTTT	CASSARQLDQPQHF